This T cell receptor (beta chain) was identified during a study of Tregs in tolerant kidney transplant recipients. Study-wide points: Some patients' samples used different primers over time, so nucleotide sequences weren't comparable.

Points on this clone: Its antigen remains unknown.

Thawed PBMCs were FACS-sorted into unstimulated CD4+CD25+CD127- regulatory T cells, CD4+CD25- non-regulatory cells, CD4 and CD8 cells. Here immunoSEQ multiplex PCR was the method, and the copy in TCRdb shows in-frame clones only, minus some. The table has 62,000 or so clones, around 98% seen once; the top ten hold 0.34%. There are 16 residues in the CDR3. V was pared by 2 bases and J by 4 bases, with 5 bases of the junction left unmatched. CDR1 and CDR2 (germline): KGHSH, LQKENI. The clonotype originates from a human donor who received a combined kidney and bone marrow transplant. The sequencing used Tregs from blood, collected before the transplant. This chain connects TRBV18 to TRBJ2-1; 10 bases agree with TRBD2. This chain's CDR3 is CASSPDTSGEYNEQFF. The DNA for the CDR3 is TGTGCCAGCTCACCAGATACTAGCGGGGAATACAATGAGCAGTTCTTC.